The 8 T cell receptor beta chains below all came from one sample that was sequenced in a study of PD-1 blockade in classical Hodgkin lymphoma. There was relapse after autologous stem cell transplantation in every patient, and there was variation in brentuximab vedotin exposure. Sequencing was performed with immunoSEQ multiplex PCR; in TCRdb, only in-frame clones are kept and a portion is missing. The top ten clones hold about an eighth of a sample with 50,000 to 75,000 clones, about 91% of them seen once. The starting material was peripheral blood mononuclear cells (PBMCs), obtained at baseline. These receptors originate from a human donor with classical Hodgkin lymphoma.

This chain links TRBV11-3 with TRBJ2-3; 7 bases fit TRBD1. The ends lost 0 bases at V and 5 bases at J; junction bases unmatched: 8. From germline, CDR1 is SGHNT and CDR2 YENEEA. This CDR3 comprises 16 residues. The chain's CDR3 is CASSLDGQDNLDTQYF. CDR3 bases: TGTGCCAGCAGCTTAGACGGACAGGATAACCTAGATACGCAGTATTTT.

The table lists this clone with a few counts. The genes are TRBV29-1 and TRBJ2-5, with unresolved D. Germline V gene data show CDR1 as SQVTM and CDR2 as ANQGSEA. V dropped 4 bases and J dropped 2 bases, with 8 bases sitting between them. This CDR3 region has 12 residues. For the CDR3, the DNA is TGCAGCGTTGTGAACTTTCAAGAGACCCAGTACTTC. This encodes CSVVNFQETQYF.

The J gene is TRBJ2-1, the V gene TRBV30, with D possibly TRBD1 on 6 matching bases. The germline V gene has CDR1 GTSNPN and CDR2 SVGIG (reference sequence). This CDR3 is built from 14 residues. Trimming removed 5 bases at V and 2 bases at J, with 13 bases between. The CDR3 loop is CAWYTGIPYNEQFF. The CDR3 DNA reads TGTGCCTGGTATACAGGGATTCCCTACAATGAGCAGTTCTTC.

The V gene is TRBV9, the J gene TRBJ1-4; D is perhaps TRBD1 (5 bases). The CDR3 loop spans 13 amino acids. V was pared by 6 bases and J by 4 bases, with 10 bases between. Germline CDR1 SGDLS, CDR2 YYNGEE. The CDR3 bases are TGTGCCAGCACGGGGCGGAATAATGAAAAACTGTTTTTT. Protein: CASTGRNNEKLFF.

CDR3 nucleotides: TGTGCCAGTCACATCGCGGGAGGCTACACCTTC. Its translation: CASHIAGGYTF. The chain employs TRBV19 and TRBJ1-2, with D unresolved. The V gene lost 8 bases and the J gene lost 8 bases, with 12 bases spanning the gap. This CDR3 region has 11 residues. Germline CDR1 and CDR2: LNHDA and SQIVND (reference sequence).

The chain joins TRBV18 to TRBJ1-1; unclear D gene. This CDR3 contains 14 residues. The germline CDR1 and CDR2 sequences are KGHSH and LQKENI. V dropped 3 bases and J dropped 1 base, with 9 bases sitting between them. CDR3 protein: CASSPYPANTEAFF. The CDR3 DNA is TGTGCCAGCTCACCTTATCCAGCGAACACTGAAGCTTTCTTT.

This clone appeared once. The chain links TRBV15 to TRBJ1-5; D is unresolved. The V end lost 3 bases, the J end lost 7 bases, and 10 bases lay between the germline ends. This CDR3 spans 13 amino acids. Per the germline V gene, CDR1 is LNHNV and CDR2 is YYDKDF (reference sequence). CDR3 residues: CATSSPTRQPQHF. DNA for the CDR3: TGTGCCACCAGCAGCCCCACGAGGCAGCCCCAGCATTTT. Combining the CDR3 with reference TRBV15 and TRBJ1-5 gives the whole variable domain DAMVIQNPRYQVTQFGKPVTLSCSQTLNHNVMYWYQQKSSQAPKLLFHYYDKDFNNEADTPDNFQSRRPNTSFCFLDIRSPGLGDTAMYLCATSSPTRQPQHFGDGTRLSIL.

The rearrangement joins TRBV7-2 to TRBJ2-5; no definite D call. The J call may be faulty, since TRBJ2-7 better matches the DNA end. Germline lookup yields CDR1 SGHTA and CDR2 FQGNSA. This CDR3 has 13 amino acids. CDR3 DNA: TGTGCCAGCAGCTTAGCGCGGCGTGGCGAGCAGTACTTC. Translation gives CASSLARRGEQYF.